This TCR beta chain originates from a study of cytomegalovirus exposure and HLA in healthy donors. CDR1 is MDHEN, CDR2 SYDVKM, per germline. Between the trimmed V and J ends, which lost 6 bases and 1 base, there was a span of 9 bases. The CDR3 has 13 residues. This clone was seen once. Its target is not known. General study results and limits: The authors assumed roughly uniform sequencing depth across donors for presence/absence analyses. The authors judged a highly shared variant cluster likely a sequencing artifact.

Primers for the PCR totalled 60 Vbeta and 13 Jbeta. Produced via immunoSEQ multiplex PCR; TCRdb's table is partial and in-frame only. This sample yields about 140,000 clones, of which roughly 77% are seen a single time; about 11% belongs to the top ten. V is TRBV28 and J is TRBJ1-1; D unresolved. The TCR was taken from a man aged 18 to 29 in good health and CMV-seropositive. Material: PBMCs. CDR3 coding DNA: TGTGCCAGCAGGACTTTCGGGAACACTGAAGCTTTCTTT. This sequence encodes CASRTFGNTEAFF.